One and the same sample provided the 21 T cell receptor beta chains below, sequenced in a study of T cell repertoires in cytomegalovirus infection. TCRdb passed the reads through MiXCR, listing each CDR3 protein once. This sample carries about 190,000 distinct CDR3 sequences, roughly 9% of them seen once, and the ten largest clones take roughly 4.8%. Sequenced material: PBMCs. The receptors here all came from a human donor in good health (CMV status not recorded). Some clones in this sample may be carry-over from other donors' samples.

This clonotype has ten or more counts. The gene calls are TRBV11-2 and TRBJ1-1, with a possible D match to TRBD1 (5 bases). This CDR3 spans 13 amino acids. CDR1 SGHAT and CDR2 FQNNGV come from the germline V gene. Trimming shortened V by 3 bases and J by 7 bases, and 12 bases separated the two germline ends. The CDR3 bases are TGTGCCAGCAGCTTTACAGGACCGGGTGAAGCTTTCTTT. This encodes CASSFTGPGEAFF.

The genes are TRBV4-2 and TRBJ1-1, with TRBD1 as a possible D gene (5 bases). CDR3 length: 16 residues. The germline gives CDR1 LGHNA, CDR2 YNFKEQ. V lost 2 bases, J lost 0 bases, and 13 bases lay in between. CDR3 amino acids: CASSQNTGTVNTEAFF. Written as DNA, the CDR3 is TGTGCCAGCAGCCAAAACACCGGGACTGTGAACACTGAAGCTTTCTTT.

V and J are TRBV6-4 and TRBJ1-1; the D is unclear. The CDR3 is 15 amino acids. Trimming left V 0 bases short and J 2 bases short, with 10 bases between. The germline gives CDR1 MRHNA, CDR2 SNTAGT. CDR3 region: CASSDSLRANTEAFF. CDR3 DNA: TGTGCCAGCAGTGACTCTTTAAGGGCTAACACTGAAGCTTTCTTT.

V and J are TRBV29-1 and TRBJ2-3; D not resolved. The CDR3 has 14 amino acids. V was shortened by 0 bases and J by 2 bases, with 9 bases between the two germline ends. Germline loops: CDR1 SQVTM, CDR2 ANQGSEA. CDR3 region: CSVEEGLHTDTQYF. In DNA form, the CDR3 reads TGCAGCGTTGAAGAAGGTCTGCACACAGATACGCAGTATTTT.

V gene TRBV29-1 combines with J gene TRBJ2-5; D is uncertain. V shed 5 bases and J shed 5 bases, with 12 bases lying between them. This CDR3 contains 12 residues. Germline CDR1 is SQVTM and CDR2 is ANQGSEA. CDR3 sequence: CSVCPMEETQYF. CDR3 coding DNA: TGCAGCGTTTGCCCGATGGAGGAGACCCAGTACTTC.

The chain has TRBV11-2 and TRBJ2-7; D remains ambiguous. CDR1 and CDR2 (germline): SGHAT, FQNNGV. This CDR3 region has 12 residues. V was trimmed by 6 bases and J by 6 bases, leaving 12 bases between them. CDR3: CASRISQSEQYF. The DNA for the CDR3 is TGTGCCAGCAGGATTTCCCAGTCCGAGCAGTACTTC.

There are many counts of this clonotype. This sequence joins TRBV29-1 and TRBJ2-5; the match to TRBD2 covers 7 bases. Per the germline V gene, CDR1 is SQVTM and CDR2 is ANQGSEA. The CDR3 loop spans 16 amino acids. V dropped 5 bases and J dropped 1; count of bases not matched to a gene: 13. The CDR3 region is CSVSFGPAGIQETQYF. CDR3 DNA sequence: TGCAGCGTTTCCTTCGGACCAGCGGGGATCCAAGAGACCCAGTACTTC.

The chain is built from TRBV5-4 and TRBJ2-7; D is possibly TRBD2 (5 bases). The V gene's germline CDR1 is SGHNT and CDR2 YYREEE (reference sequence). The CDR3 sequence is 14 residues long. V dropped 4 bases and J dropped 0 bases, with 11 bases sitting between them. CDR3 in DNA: TGTGCCAGCAGCCCGGACTTCACCTCCTACGAGCAGTACTTC. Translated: CASSPDFTSYEQYF.

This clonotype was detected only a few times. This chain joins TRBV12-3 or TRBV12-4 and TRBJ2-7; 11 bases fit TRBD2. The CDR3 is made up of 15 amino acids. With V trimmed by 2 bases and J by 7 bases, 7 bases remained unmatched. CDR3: CASSLSLAGGKEQYF. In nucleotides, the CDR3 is TGTGCCAGCAGTTTAAGTCTAGCGGGGGGTAAGGAGCAGTACTTC.

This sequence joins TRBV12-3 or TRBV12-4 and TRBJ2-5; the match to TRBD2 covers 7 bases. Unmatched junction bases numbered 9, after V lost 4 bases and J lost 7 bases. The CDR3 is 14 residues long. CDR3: CASSSRTRRGTQYF. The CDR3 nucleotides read TGTGCCAGCAGTTCGAGGACTAGACGGGGGACCCAGTACTTC.

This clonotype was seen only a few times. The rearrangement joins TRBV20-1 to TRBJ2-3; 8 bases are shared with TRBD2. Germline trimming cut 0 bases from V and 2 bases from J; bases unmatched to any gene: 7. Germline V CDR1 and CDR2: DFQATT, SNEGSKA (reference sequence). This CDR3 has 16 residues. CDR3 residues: CSARDLFGRATDTQYF. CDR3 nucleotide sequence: TGCAGTGCTAGAGATCTTTTCGGGAGGGCCACAGATACGCAGTATTTT.

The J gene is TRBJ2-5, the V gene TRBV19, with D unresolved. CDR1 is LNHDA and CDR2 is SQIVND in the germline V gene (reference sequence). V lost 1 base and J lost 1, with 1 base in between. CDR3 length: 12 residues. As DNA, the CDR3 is TGTGCCAGTAGTATAGGCCAAGAGACCCAGTACTTC. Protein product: CASSIGQETQYF.

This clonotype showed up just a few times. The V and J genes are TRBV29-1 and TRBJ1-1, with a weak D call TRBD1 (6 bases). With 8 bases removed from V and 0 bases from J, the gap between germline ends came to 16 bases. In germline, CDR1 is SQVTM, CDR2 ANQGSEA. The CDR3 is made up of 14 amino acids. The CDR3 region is CSTSKGHLNTEAFF. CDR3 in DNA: TGCAGCACCAGCAAGGGACACTTGAACACTGAAGCTTTCTTT.

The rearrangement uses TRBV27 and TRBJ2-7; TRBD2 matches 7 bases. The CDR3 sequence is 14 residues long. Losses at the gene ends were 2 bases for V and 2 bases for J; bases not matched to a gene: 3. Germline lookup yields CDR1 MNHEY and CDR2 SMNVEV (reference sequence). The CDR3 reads CASSLLGGAYEQYF. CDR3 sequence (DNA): TGTGCCAGCAGTTTACTGGGGGGGGCCTACGAGCAGTACTTC.

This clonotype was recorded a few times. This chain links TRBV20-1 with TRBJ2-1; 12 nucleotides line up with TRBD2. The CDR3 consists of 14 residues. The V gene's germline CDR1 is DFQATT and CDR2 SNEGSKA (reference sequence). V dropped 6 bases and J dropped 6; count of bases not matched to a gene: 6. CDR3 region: CSAKTSGSINEQFF. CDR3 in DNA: TGCAGTGCCAAGACTAGCGGGAGTATCAATGAGCAGTTCTTC.

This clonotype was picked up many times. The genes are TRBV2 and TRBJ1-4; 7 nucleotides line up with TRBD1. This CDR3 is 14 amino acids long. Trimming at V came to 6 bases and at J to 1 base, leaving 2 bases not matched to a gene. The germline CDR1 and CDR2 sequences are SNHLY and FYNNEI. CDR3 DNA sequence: TGTGCCAGCAGCGGGGACAGAACTAATGAAAAACTGTTTTTT. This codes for CASSGDRTNEKLFF. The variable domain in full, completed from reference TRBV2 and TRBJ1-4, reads EPEVTQTPSHQVTQMGQEVILRCVPISNHLYFYWYRQILGQKVEFLVSFYNNEISEKSEIFDDQFSVERPDGSNFTLKIRSTKLEDSAMYFCASSGDRTNEKLFFGSGTQLSVL.

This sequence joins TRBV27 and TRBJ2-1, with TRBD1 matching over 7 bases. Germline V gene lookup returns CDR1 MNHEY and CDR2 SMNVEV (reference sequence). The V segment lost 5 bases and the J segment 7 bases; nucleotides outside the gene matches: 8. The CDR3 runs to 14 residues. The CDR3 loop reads CASSPQDRLNEQFF. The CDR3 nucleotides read TGTGCCAGCAGTCCCCAGGACAGGTTGAATGAGCAGTTCTTC.

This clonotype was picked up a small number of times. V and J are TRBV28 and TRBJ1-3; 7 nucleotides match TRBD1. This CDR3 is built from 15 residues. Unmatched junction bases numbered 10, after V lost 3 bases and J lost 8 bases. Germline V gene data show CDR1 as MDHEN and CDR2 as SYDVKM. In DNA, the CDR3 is TGTGCCAGCAGTTTCTGGGAGACAGGGAAGGACACCATATATTTT. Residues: CASSFWETGKDTIYF.

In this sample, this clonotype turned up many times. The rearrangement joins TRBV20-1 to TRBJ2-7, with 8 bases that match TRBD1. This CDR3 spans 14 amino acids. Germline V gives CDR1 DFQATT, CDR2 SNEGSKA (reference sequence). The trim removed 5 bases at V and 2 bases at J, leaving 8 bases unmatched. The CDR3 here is CSADQDREAYEQYF. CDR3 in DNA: TGCAGTGCTGATCAGGACAGGGAGGCCTACGAGCAGTACTTC.

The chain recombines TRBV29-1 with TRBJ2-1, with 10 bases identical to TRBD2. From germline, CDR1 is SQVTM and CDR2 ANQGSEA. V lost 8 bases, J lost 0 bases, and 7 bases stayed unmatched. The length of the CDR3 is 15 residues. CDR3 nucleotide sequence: TGCAGCATACTAGCGGGGTCGAGCTCCTACAATGAGCAGTTCTTC. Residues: CSILAGSSSYNEQFF.

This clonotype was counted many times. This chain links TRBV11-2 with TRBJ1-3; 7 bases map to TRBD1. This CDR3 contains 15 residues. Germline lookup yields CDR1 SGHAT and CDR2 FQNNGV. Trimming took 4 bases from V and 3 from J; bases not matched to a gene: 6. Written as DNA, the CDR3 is TGTGCCAGCAGCTATCGACAGGGTGGTGGAAACACCATATATTTT. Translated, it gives CASSYRQGGGNTIYF.